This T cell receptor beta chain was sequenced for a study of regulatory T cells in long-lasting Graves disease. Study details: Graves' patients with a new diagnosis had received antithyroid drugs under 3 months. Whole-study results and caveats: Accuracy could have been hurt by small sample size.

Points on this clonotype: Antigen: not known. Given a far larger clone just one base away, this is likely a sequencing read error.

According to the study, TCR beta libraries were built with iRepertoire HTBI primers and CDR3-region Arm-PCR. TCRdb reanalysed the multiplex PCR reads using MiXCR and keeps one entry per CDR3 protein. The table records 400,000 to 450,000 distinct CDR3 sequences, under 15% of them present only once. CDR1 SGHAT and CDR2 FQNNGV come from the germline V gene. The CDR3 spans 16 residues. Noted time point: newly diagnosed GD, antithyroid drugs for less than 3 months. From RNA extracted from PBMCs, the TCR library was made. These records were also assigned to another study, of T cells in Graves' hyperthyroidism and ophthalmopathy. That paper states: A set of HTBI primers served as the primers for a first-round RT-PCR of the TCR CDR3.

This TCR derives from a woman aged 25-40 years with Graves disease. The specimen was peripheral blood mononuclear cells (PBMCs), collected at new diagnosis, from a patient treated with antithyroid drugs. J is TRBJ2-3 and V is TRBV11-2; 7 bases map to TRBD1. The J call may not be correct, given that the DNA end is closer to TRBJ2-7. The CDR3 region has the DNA TGTGCCAGCAGCTTAGAACAAGGGGGCTTTCCTCGCGAGCAGTACTTC. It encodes CASSLEQGGFPREQYF.